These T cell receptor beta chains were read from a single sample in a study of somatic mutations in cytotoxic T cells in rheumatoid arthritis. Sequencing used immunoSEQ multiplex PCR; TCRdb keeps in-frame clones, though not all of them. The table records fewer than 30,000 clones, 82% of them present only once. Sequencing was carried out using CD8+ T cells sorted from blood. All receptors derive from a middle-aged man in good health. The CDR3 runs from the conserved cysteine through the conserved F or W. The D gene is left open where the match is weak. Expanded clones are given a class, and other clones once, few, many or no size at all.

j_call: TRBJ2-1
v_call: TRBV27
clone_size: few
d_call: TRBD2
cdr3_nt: TGTGCCAGCAGTTTAACCGGGAGGGCCCCCTACAATGAGCAGTTCTTC
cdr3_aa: CASSLTGRAPYNEQFF

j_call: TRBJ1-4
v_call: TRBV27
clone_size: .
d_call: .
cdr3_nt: TGTGCCAGCAGGGGAGGCAGATCTAATGAAAAACTGTTTTTT
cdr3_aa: CASRGGRSNEKLFF

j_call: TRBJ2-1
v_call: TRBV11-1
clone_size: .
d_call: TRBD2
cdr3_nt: TGTGCCAGCAGCTCCCAGAGCCTCGGCGGGACTAGCGATTACAATGAGCAGTTCTTC
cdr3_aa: CASSSQSLGGTSDYNEQFF

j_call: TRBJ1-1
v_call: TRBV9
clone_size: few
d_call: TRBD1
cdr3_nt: TGTGCCAGCAGCCCACGCCCCCAGGGGGCTGAAGCTTTCTTT
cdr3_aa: CASSPRPQGAEAFF

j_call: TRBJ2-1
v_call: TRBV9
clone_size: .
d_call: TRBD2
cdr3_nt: TGTGCCAGCAGCGTATTTAGCGGGATTCACTACAATGAGCAGTTCTTC
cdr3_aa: CASSVFSGIHYNEQFF

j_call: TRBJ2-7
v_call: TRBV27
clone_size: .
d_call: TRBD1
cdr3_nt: TGTGCCAGCAGCCGACAGGGGAGCGAGCAGTACTTC
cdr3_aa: CASSRQGSEQYF

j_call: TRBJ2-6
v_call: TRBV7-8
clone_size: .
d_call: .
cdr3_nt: TGTGCCAGCAGCTCGCCCGTCGTATCTGGGGCCAACGTCCTGACTTTC
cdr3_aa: CASSSPVVSGANVLTF

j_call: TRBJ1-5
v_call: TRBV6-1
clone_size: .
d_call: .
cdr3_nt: TGTGCCAGCAATTGGGGAAGGGCAACGGCTCAGCCCCAGCATTTT
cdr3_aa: CASNWGRATAQPQHF

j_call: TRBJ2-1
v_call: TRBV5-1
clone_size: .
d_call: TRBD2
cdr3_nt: TGCGCCAGCAGCTGGGCCGCGGGAGACTACAATGAGCAGTTCTTC
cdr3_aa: CASSWAAGDYNEQFF

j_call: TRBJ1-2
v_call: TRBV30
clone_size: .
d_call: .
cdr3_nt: TGTGCCTGGAGTGGACAGCCAGGAAACTATGGCTACACCTTC
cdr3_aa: CAWSGQPGNYGYTF

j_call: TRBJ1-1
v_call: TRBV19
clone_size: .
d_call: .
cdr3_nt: TGTGCCAGTAGAGGAGCTAACACTGAAGCTTTCTTT
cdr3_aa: CASRGANTEAFF

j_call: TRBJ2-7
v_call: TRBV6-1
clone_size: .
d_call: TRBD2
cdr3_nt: TGTGCCAGCGGGGAGAGGATAGCGGGCGGTCTAACGTACTTC
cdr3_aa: CASGERIAGGLTYF

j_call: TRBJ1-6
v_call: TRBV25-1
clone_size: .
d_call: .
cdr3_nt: TGTGCCAGCAGTGAATCTGAGGGTTTGAATTCACCCCTCCACTTT
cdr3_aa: CASSESEGLNSPLHF

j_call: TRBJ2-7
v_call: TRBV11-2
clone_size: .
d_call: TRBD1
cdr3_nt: TGTGCCAGCAGAGGCCTCCGGGACAGGTTTTACGAGCAGTACTTC
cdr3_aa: CASRGLRDRFYEQYF

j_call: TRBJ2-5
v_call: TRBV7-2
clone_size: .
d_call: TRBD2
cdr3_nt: TGTGCCAGCGCCTGGAGTTGGCGGGAGAAAGAGACCCAGTACTTC
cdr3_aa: CASAWSWREKETQYF

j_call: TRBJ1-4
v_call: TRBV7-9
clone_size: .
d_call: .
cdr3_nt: TGTGCCAGCAGCTTAGCGACCGACGGAAGGGGTGAAAAACTGTTTTTT
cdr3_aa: CASSLATDGRGEKLFF

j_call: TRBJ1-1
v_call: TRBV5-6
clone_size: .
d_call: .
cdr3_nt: TGTGCCAGCAGCTTGGTCGGACAGCTACTTATGAACACTGAAGCTTTCTTT
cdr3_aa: CASSLVGQLLMNTEAFF

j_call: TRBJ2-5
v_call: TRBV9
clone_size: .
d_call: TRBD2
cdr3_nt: TGTGCCAGCAGCGTAGGGCTAGCGGGAGGGGGCGGAGAGACCCAGTACTTC
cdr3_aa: CASSVGLAGGGGETQYF

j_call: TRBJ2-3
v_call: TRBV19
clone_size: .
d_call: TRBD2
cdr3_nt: TGTGCCAGTAGTATCGGACTAGCTATCAGCACAGATACGCAGTATTTT
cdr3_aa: CASSIGLAISTDTQYF

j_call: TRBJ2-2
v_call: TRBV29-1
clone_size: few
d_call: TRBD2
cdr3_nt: TGCAGTCCTAGTGGGGACAGCCCAGGACTAGCGGGAAGAGTTAGGGAGCTGTTTTTT
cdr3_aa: CSPSGDSPGLAGRVRELFF

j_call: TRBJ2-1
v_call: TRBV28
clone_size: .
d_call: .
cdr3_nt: TGTGCCAGCAGTTTACCCCTAATGAGCGGCCTATACAATGAGCAGTTCTTC
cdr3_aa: CASSLPLMSGLYNEQFF

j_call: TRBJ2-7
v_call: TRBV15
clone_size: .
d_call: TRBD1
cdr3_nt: TGTGCCACCAGCCTGATGACAGGGAGAGGCTACGAGCAGTACTTC
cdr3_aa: CATSLMTGRGYEQYF

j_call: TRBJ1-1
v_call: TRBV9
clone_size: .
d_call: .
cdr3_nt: TGTGCCAGCAGCGCCCATACAGGGATGAACACTGAAGCTTTCTTT
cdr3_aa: CASSAHTGMNTEAFF

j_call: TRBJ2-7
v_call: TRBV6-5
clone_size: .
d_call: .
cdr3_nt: TGTGCCAGCAGTTTGGGCAGGAACTACGAGCAGTACTTC
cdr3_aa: CASSLGRNYEQYF

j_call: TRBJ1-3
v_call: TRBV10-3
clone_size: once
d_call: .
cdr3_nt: TGTGCCATCAGTGTGCGGGACTCTGGAAACACCATATATTTT
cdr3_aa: CAISVRDSGNTIYF

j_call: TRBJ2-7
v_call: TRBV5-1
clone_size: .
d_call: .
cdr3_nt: TGCGCCAGCAGCTCACCGGGGTTCACCTACGAGCAGTACTTC
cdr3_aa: CASSSPGFTYEQYF

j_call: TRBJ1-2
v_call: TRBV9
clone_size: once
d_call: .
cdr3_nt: TGTGCCAGCAGGCAATTTAGCTATGGCTACACCTTC
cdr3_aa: CASRQFSYGYTF

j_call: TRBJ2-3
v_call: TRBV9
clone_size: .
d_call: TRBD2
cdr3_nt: TGTGCCAGCAGCGTCGAGGCGGGAGGTGCGACAGATACGCAGTATTTT
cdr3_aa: CASSVEAGGATDTQYF

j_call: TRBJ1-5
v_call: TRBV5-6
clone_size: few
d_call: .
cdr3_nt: TGTGCCAGCACAAAACACAGGGATTGGGGGCCCCAGCATTTT
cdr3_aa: CASTKHRDWGPQHF

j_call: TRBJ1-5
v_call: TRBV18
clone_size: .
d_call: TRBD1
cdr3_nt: TGTGCCAGCTCGCGGGACAGTAATCAGCCCCAGCATTTT
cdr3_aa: CASSRDSNQPQHF

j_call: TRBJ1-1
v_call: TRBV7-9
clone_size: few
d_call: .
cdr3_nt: TGTGCCAGCAGCTTGCTTTCCTCGAACACTGAAGCTTTCTTT
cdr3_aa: CASSLLSSNTEAFF

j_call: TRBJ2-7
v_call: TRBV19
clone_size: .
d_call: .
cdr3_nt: TGTGCCAGTAGTATATACCCGAGTTCCTACGAGCAGTACTTC
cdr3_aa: CASSIYPSSYEQYF

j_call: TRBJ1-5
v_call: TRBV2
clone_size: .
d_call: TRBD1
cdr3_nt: TGTGCCAGCAGCTGGGACAGGGACGATAGCAATCAGCCCCAGCATTTT
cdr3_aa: CASSWDRDDSNQPQHF

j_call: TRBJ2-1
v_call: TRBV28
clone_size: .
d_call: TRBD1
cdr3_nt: TGTGCCCACAGACGGGACAGCTCCTACAATGAGCAGTTCTTC
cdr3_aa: CAHRRDSSYNEQFF

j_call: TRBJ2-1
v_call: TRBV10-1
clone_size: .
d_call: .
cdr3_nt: TGCGCCAGCAGTGAGTTAGGACAGAACGTCAATGAGCAGTTCTTC
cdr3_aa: CASSELGQNVNEQFF

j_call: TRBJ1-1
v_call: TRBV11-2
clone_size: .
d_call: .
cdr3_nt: TGTGCCAGCAGCTTAGTGCCCCGGGGTCAGGGTGGTGTGTCTGAAGCTTTCTTT
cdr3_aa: CASSLVPRGQGGVSEAFF

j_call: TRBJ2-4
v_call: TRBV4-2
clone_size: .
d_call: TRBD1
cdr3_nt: TGTGCCAGCAGCCAAGATCGGTACAGGGGGCAGACGGCAAAAAACATTCAGTACTTC
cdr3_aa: CASSQDRYRGQTAKNIQYF